The source of this T cell receptor (beta chain) is a study of cytomegalovirus exposure and HLA in healthy donors (dated by TCRdb to the late 2010s). Regarding the study in general: An earlier analysis of a few hundred of the donors reported approximately 280 Gb of sequence data and 117 million unique TCR beta sequences obtained from some 170 million T cells. An early release that covered some 630 HLA-typed donors contained approximately 290 gigabases of sequencing data and about 93 million unique TCR sequences. Of the roughly 400 genotyped donors, about 84% fell in the genetic ancestry cluster associated with self-reported Caucasian donors. The aim of the study was to test whether cataloging public T cell receptors could identify signatures of past pathogen exposure. Using immunosequencing, the study profiled T cell repertoires from 666 subjects and related those repertoires to cytomegalovirus serostatus. Along with the roughly 670-subject first cohort, a separate validation cohort of approximately 110 different subjects was used. The study combined high-throughput TCR immunosequencing, statistical association of individual TCRs with disease status, and machine learning to predict cytomegalovirus infection status. A later analysis re-examined previously published TCR beta repertoires from roughly 720 donors and added high-resolution HLA genotyping to investigate patterns of TCR occurrence. In the later analysis, no new phenotypic data were used to find candidate immune exposures; instead, reliance was placed on TCR beta sequences and their occurrence across donors. To decide whether each TCR beta V gene segment behaved as functional or pseudogenic, an earlier analysis of fewer than 750 of the donors relied on high-throughput TCR beta sequencing. Donor age, sex, ethnicity and CMV serostatus were compiled alongside the repertoire data. A later genetic analysis used genome-wide SNP genotypes for about 55% of the 666 donors, treating that subset as a discovery cohort. Every repertoire in the discovery cohort had been generated on one and the same sequencing platform. Class I and class II HLA loci were covered by the typing at four-digit resolution. The number of donors typed differed by locus, with about 629-630 for A, B, C, DRB1 and DQB1, around 560 for DQA1, over 600 for DPA1, and under 490 for DPB1. A handful of DR-DQ haplotypes were handled as single units for association and clustering because linkage in the cohort was strong. On average, roughly 250,000 unique TCR beta nucleotide sequences were sequenced per donor among some 430 genotyped donors of the cohort, with roughly 19% of those sequences being non-productive.

The library relied on the immunoSEQ multiplex PCR assay. A mixture of 60 forward primers for TCR Vbeta segments and 13 reverse primers for TCR Jbeta segments was used in the multiplex PCR. The CDR3 region of rearranged TCR beta genes was amplified from genomic DNA with a multiplex PCR assay. The amplified TCR beta libraries were sequenced on the Illumina HiSeq System as 87-base-pair reads. Regarding the original processing steps: A later analysis counted around 72 million unique TCR beta chains across the 550 to 700 repertoires, and around 9.9 million of these chains were shared by at least two donors. Raw reads were error-corrected and collapsed into unique sequences by a nearest-neighbor algorithm in which closely related sequences were merged to remove PCR and sequencing errors. V, D and J gene segments were assigned by aligning CDR3 sequences to IMGT reference sequences. Each retained sequence needed at least a six-nucleotide match to both a V gene segment and a J gene segment. Rearrangements were classified as productive when the CDR3 lacked stop codons and remained in frame with V and J, and all other rearrangements were classified as non-productive. CDR3 was defined by IMGT convention, running from the second conserved V-encoded cysteine to the conserved J-encoded phenylalanine. In an earlier analysis of some 550 of the donors, sequences lacking an unambiguous match to a single V gene segment were excluded. In an earlier analysis of approximately 590 of the donors, a V segment was called functional when productive rearrangements were above 56.7%, and segregating when the standard deviation between donors exceeded 5%. To diagnose cytomegalovirus status from the catalog of TCR beta chain sequences, a statistical classification framework was built. A later analysis assigned V and J genes by comparing TCR nucleotide sequences with IMGT/GENE-DB human TR gene sequences. A later analysis assigned CDR3 sequences and most-parsimonious VDJ recombination scenarios with the TCRdist pipeline. In a later analysis, each TCR beta chain was defined by its CDR3 amino acid sequence together with its V-gene family, and reads without a unique V-gene family were excluded. In a later analysis, several hundred highly shared, low-generation-probability nucleotide sequences were removed to address suspected cross-contamination and a sequencing artifact. In a later analysis, a clonal expansion index was calculated for each public chain from normalized within-repertoire ranks of inferred template counts. In a later analysis, generation probabilities were computed using a VDJ recombination model fitted to out-of-frame rearrangements, and the results were checked against IGoR. In a later analysis, TCR-TCR, TCR-HLA and TCR-CMV co-occurrence was scored with hypergeometric tests, and a repertoire-size bias correction was applied to TCR pairs. False discovery rates were estimated in a later analysis by permuting HLA or CMV assignments 20 times. In a later analysis, co-occurring TCRs were grouped using DBSCAN, with TCRdist sequence similarity added in when clustering inside HLA-allele-positive subsets. Co-occurrence clustering excluded repertoires with fewer than 30,000 or more than 120,000 public chains, plus five with anomalous nucleotide sharing. In TCRdb, the immuneACCESS table is reduced to in-frame sequences with V and J assigned. These tables do not hold every clone; where another copy was compared, an unresolved V gene accounts for under half, and the others remain unexplained. That table supplies the V and J calls and clone size; D and trimming were determined from the DNA. The sample yields about 190,000 clones; over 70% were counted once. The biggest ten clones account for around 3.9% of the sample.

Worth noting for this clone: Its antigen has not been determined. Base qualities are missing; no much larger clone stands one base away.

What the work shows at the level of the full study, not this receptor alone: This cohort had only TCR beta chains sequenced, and the lack of alpha or paired-chain data limited which features could be detected. Most TCR sequences were seen in very few donors, while some public TCRs were found in many individuals. Because HLA typing was missing for some donors at each locus, association tests included only the typed subset. In a later analysis, the rate of TCR association differed among HLA loci, with DRB1 alleles having the most associated TCRs and HLA-C alleles having the fewest. When HLA alleles, especially DR and DQ, strongly co-occurred, TCR associations were difficult to assign to individual alleles. Three of the identified cytomegalovirus-associated TCR beta chains were confirmed in vitro to be specific for cytomegalovirus antigens. In a later analysis, most CMV-associated TCR beta chains were found to appear HLA-restricted, with HLA associations seemingly driven largely by CMV exposure. In both the original and validation cohorts, the classifier was reported to diagnose cytomegalovirus status with high specificity and sensitivity. In an earlier analysis of approximately 590 of the donors, most TCR beta V segments appeared in productive rearrangements about 87% or about 30% of the time, broadly matching IMGT annotations. A further reported finding was that TCR beta sequences accurately predicted the HLA-A and HLA-B alleles for most subjects in the first cohort. Presence/absence analyses assumed roughly uniform sequencing depth across donors, an assumption that may not hold. It was suggested by the authors that the approach could potentially be generalized to other disease states and immunological phenotypes. In a later analysis, HLA-associated TCR beta chains showed more clonal expansion and lower generation probabilities than non-associated chains that were equally common. Several of the top co-occurrence clusters appeared to be linked to parvovirus B19, influenza, CMV and Epstein-Barr virus, according to a later analysis. Linkage disequilibrium might explain the correlated functional status among segregating V segments, but an unknown experimental factor could not be excluded. V-gene and J-gene trimming of TCR beta chains was associated with a missense DCLRE1C variant in a later genetic analysis, and the association was replicated in an independent cohort. The only immune exposure information available for the cohort was CMV serostatus. According to a later genetic analysis, donors in an Asian-associated ancestry cluster had fewer N-insertions in productive TCRs than the roughly 700-donor mean. The sequencing pipeline was judged likely to have produced a cluster of highly shared sequence variants as a technical artifact. The study listed 170 or so TCR beta chains as associated with cytomegalovirus. Around 16 rarely observed V segments, including chromosome 9 orphons, were excluded from the earlier analysis of a few hundred of the donors because counts were too low. Some IMGT-functional V segments, including TRBV6-2 and TRBV6-3, could not be told apart with the 87-base-pair reads, so those segments were excluded. At a false discovery rate of 0.05, a later analysis linked 16,951 TCR beta sequences to specific HLA alleles.

The cohort consisted of 666 healthy bone marrow donors. At the time of sampling, all cohort members were nominally healthy, though unrecorded immune exposures were likely present. The donor tested CMV seronegative and was one of the 352 seronegative cohort members. A peripheral blood sample was collected from each donor, and TCR beta sequencing was performed on peripheral blood mononuclear cells. Genomic DNA was extracted from the blood cell samples with the Qiagen DNeasy Blood Extraction Kit. The CDR3 holds 14 amino acids from the cysteine to the phenylalanine. The sequence is cut down to CDR3 DNA, 42 bases in frame from base 1. Trimming removed 2 bases from V and 1 base from J, leaving 8 bases between the germline ends. CDR1 and CDR2 are read off the germline V gene (reference sequence) as MNHEY and SMNVEV.

Sequenced: PBMCs. Recombination joined TRBV27 with TRBJ1-1, with TRBD1 perhaps the D gene, on 6 matching bases. The clonotype comes from a man in his forties or fifties in good health and CMV-seronegative. The DNA sequence is TGTGCCAGCAGTTTAAAGGACAGGAACACTGAAGCTTTCTTT. This codes for CASSLKDRNTEAFF.